This TCR beta chain is from a study of blood T cell repertoires in COVID-19. Across the whole study: Italy, Spain and the United States were the sources of the convalescent and acute COVID-19 samples.

Original data processing: Counts of nucleated cells, estimated from reference gene primer amplification, were obtained. Clones were sequenced by immunoSEQ multiplex PCR, and TCRdb holds only the in-frame ones, with some missing. The D gene and trimming were derived from the DNA, and the V and J assignments and clone size from that table. The data hold fewer than 85,000 clones, with around 79% observed a single time. Trimming stripped 0 bases from V and 1 base from J, with 5 bases between. The germline V gene has CDR1 SGDLS and CDR2 YYNGEE. The CDR3 runs to 13 residues. The receptor was isolated from a man aged 55 to 70 with acute or convalescent COVID-19. The chain uses TRBV9 and TRBJ2-7; D gene unclear. Sequencing was performed on peripheral blood. CDR3 residues: CASSVARSYEQYV. The CDR3 DNA follows: TGTGCCAGCAGCGTAGCCAGGTCCTACGAGCAGTACGTC.